This T cell receptor (beta chain) emerged from a study of Graves' ophthalmopathy and Graves' hyperthyroidism. The ends were cut back, 2 bases at V and 1 base at J, with 11 bases in the middle. The germline V gene encodes CDR1 MNHEY and CDR2 SMNVEV (reference sequence). The CDR3 sequence is 15 residues long. Transcripts of RNA were the source for amplifying TCR beta CDR3 regions. First-round RT-PCR relied on HTBI primers, and a second-round multiplex PCR came next. TCRdb itself ran the multiplex PCR reads through MiXCR, one entry per CDR3 protein. The sample includes about 210,000 distinct CDR3 sequences, 25% to 30% seen only once; the top ten take approximately 9.6%. The diagnosis was founded upon clinical symptoms, serum thyroxine, TRAb, thyroid ultrasound and orbital computed tomography. PBMCs were isolated from a roughly 10 ml sample of fresh peripheral blood. Study-level results: The majority of expanded thyroid clonotypes above 0.001 frequency also occurred in blood. For predicting ophthalmopathy progression, the model had more than 60% sensitivity and under 85% specificity.

In this sample, this clonotype turned up many times. What it binds is not known. Sequenced input: peripheral blood. The V call is TRBV27, the J call TRBJ1-1; no clear D gene. This sequence was found in a man aged 50-60 years with Graves' ophthalmopathy. Written as DNA, the CDR3 is TGTGCCAGCAGTTTAAAACGGCAGCAGAACACTGAAGCTTTCTTT. The encoded protein is CASSLKRQQNTEAFF.